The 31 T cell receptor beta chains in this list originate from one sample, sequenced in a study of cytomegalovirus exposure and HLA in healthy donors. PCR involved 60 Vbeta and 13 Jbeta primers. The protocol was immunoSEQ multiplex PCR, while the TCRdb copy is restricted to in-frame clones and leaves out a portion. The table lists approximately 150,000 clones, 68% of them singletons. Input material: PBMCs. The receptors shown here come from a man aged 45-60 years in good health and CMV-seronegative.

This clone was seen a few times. This CDR3 is CASSLDRENGYTF. The DNA for the CDR3 is TGTGCCAGCAGCTTAGACAGGGAGAATGGCTACACCTTC. V gene TRBV11-1 combines with J gene TRBJ1-2; D is possibly TRBD1 (6 bases). Germline lookup yields CDR1 SGHAT and CDR2 FQDESV (reference sequence). The CDR3 sequence is 13 residues long. Trimming removed 1 base from V and 6 bases from J, with 9 bases in between.

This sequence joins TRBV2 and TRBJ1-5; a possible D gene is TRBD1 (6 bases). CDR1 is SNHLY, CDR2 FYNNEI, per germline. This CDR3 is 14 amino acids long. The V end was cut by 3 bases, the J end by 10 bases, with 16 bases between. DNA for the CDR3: TGTGCCAGCAGTGATCTGACAGGCACGGAACCCCAGCATTTT. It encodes CASSDLTGTEPQHF.

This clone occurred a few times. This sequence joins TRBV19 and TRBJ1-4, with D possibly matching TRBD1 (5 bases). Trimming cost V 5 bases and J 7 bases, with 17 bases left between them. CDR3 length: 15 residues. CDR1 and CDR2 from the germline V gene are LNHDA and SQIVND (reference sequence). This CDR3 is CASSPLGGASEKLFF. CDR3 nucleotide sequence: TGTGCCAGTAGTCCCCTAGGAGGGGCGAGTGAAAAACTGTTTTTT.

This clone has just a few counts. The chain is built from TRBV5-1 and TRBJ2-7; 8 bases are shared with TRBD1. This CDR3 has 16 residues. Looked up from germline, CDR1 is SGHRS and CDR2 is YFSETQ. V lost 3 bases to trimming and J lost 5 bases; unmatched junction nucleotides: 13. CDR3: CASSSGQGIRVDEQYF. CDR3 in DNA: TGCGCCAGCAGCTCTGGACAGGGTATAAGAGTTGACGAGCAGTACTTC.

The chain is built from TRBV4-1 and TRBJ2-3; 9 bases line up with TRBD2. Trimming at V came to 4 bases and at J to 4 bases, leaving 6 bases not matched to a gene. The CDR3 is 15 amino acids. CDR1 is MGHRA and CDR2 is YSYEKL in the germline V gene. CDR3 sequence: CASSPRGGGSDTQYF. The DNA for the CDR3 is TGCGCCAGCAGCCCGCGGGGGGGCGGCTCAGATACGCAGTATTTT.

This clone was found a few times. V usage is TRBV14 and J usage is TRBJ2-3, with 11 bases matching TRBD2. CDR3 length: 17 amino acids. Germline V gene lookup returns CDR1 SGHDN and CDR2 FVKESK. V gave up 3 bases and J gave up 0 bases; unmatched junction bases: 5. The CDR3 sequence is CASSQFLAGGSTDTQYF. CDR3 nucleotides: TGTGCCAGCAGCCAGTTTCTAGCGGGGGGAAGCACAGATACGCAGTATTTT. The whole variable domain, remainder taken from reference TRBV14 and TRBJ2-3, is EAGVTQFPSHSVIEKGQTVTLRCDPISGHDNLYWYRRVMGKEIKFLLHFVKESKQDESGMPNNRFLAERTGGTYSTLKVQPAELEDSGVYFCASSQFLAGGSTDTQYFGPGTRLTVL.

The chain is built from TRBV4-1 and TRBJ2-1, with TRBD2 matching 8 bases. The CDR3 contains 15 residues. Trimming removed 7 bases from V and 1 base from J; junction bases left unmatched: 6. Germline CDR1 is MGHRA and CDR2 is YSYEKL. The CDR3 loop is CASTILAGSYNEQFF. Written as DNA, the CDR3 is TGCGCCAGCACGATATTAGCGGGATCCTACAATGAGCAGTTCTTC.

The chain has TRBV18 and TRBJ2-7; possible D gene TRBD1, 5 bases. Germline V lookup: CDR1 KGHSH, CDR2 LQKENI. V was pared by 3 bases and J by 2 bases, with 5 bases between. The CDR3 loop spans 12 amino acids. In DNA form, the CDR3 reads TGTGCCAGCTCACCGGACACCTACGAGCAGTACTTC. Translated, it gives CASSPDTYEQYF.

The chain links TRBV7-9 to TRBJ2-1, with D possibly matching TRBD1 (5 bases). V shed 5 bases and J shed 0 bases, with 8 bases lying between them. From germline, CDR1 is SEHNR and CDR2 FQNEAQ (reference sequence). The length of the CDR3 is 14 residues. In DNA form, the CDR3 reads TGTGCCAGCAGCCTCCAGGGCTCCTACAATGAGCAGTTCTTC. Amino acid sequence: CASSLQGSYNEQFF.

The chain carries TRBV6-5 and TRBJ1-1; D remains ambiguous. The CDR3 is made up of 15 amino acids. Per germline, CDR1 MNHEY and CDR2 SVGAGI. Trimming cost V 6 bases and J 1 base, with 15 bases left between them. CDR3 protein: CASRADNIPNTEAFF. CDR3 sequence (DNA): TGTGCCAGCAGGGCAGACAATATACCGAACACTGAAGCTTTCTTT.

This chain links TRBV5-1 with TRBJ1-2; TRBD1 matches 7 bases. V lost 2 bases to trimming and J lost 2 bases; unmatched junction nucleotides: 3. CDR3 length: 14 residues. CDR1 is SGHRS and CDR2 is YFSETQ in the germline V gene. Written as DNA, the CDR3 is TGCGCCAGCAGCTTAGAGGGGGCGAACTATGGCTACACCTTC. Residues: CASSLEGANYGYTF. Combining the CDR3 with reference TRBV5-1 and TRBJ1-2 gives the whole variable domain KAGVTQTPRYLIKTRGQQVTLSCSPISGHRSVSWYQQTPGQGLQFLFEYFSETQRNKGNFPGRFSGRQFSNSRSEMNVSTLELGDSALYLCASSLEGANYGYTFGSGTRLTVV.

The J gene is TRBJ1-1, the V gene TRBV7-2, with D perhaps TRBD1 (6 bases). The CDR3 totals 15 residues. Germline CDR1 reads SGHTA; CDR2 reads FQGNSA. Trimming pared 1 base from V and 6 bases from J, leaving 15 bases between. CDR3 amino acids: CASSLGRGGGPEAFF. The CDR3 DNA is TGTGCCAGCAGCTTAGGCCGAGGGGGGGGGCCTGAAGCTTTCTTT.

CDR3 in amino acids: CASSESGLKAFF. CDR3 sequence (DNA): TGTGCCAGCAGTGAATCAGGGCTGAAAGCTTTCTTT. The chain has TRBV6-1 and TRBJ1-1; D may be TRBD1 (5 bases). From germline, CDR1 is MNHNS and CDR2 SASEGT. The V gene lost 2 bases and the J gene lost 9 bases, with 10 bases spanning the gap. The CDR3 consists of 12 residues.

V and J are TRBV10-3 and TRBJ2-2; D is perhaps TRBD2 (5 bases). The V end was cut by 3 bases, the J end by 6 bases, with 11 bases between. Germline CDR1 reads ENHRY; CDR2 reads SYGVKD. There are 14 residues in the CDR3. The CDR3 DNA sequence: TGTGCCATCAGTGAACGAGGGTTCCCCGGGGAGCTGTTTTTT. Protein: CAISERGFPGELFF.

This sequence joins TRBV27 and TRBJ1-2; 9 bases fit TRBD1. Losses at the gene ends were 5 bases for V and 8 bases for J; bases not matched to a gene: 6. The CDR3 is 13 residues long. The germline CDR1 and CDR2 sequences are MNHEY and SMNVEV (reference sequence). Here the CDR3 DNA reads TGTGCCAGCAGTCCGACAGGGGGAGAGGGCTACACCTTC. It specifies CASSPTGGEGYTF.

The CDR3 protein is CASTTSGRYNEQFF. DNA for the CDR3: TGTGCCAGCACTACTAGCGGGCGATACAATGAGCAGTTCTTC. The chain is built from TRBV25-1 and TRBJ2-1; 9 bases are a match to TRBD2. V lost 7 bases, J lost 4 bases, and 5 bases stayed unmatched. The V gene's germline CDR1 is MGHDK and CDR2 SYGVNS. The CDR3 is 14 residues long.

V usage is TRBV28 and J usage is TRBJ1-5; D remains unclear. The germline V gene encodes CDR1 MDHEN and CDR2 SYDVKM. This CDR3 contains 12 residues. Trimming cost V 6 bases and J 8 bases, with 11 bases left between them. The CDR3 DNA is TGTGCCAGCAGCATATCCGGGAAGCCCCAGCATTTT. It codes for CASSISGKPQHF.

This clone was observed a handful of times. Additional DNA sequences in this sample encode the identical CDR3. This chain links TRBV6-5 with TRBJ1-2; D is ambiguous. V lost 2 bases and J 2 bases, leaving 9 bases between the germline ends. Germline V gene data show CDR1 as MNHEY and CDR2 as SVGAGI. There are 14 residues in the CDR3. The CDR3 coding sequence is TGTGCCAGCAGTTACCGGGAGGGAAACTATGGCTACACCTTC. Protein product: CASSYREGNYGYTF.

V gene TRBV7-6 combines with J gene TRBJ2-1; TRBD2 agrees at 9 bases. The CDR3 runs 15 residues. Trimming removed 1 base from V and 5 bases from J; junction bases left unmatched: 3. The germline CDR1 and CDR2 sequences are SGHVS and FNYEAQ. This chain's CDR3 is CASSLEAGGNNEQFF. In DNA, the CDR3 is TGTGCCAGCAGCTTAGAAGCGGGGGGTAACAATGAGCAGTTCTTC.

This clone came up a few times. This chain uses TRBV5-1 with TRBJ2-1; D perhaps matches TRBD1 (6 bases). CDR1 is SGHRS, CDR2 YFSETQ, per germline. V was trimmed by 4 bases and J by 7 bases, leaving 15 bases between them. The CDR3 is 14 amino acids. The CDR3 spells CASSTDRWRNEQFF. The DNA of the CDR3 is TGCGCCAGCAGCACCGACAGGTGGAGAAATGAGCAGTTCTTC.

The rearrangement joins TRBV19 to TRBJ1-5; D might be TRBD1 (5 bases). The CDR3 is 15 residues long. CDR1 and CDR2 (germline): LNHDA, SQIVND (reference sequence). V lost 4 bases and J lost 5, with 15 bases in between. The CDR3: CASSTRRGRDQPQHF. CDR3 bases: TGTGCCAGTAGTACCCGGAGGGGTCGAGATCAGCCCCAGCATTTT.

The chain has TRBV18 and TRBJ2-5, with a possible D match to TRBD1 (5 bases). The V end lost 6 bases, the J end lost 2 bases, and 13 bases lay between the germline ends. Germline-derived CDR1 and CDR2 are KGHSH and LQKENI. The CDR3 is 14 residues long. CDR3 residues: CASSPRQTQETQYF. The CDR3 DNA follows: TGTGCCAGCTCTCCCAGACAGACGCAAGAGACCCAGTACTTC. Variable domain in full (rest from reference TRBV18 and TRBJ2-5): NAGVMQNPRHLVRRRGQEARLRCSPMKGHSHVYWYRQLPEEGLKFMVYLQKENIIDESGMPKERFSAEFPKEGPSILRIQQVVRGDSAAYFCASSPRQTQETQYFGPGTRLLVL.

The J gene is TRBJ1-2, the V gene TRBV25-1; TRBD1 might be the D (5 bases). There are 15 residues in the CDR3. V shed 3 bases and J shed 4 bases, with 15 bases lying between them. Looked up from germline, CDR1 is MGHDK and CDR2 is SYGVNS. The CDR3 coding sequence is TGTGCCAGCAGTGACCCAGGGCGGGGACTCTATGGCTACACCTTC. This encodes CASSDPGRGLYGYTF.

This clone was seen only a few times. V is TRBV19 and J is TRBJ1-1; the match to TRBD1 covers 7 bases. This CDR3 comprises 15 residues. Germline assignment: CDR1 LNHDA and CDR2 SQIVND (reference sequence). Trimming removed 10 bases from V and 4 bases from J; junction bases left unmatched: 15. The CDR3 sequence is CATADRPAGGTEAFF. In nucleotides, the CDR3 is TGTGCCACTGCGGACAGGCCCGCTGGTGGCACTGAAGCTTTCTTT.

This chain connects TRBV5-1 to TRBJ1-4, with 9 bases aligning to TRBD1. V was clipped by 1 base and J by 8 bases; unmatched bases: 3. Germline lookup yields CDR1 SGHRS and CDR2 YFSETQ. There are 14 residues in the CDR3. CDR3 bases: TGCGCCAGCAGCTTGACGACAGGGGGAGAAAAACTGTTTTTT. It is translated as CASSLTTGGEKLFF.

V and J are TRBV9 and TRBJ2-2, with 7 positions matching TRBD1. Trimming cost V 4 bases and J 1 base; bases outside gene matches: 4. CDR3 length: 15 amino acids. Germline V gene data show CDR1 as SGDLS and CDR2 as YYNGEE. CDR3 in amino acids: CASSPRTGNTGELFF. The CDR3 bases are TGTGCCAGCAGCCCCCGGACAGGGAACACCGGGGAGCTGTTTTTT. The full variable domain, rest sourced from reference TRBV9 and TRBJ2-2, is DSGVTQTPKHLITATGQRVTLRCSPRSGDLSVYWYQQSLDQGLQFLIQYYNGEERAKGNILERFSAQQFPDLHSELNLSSLELGDSALYFCASSPRTGNTGELFFGEGSRLTVL.

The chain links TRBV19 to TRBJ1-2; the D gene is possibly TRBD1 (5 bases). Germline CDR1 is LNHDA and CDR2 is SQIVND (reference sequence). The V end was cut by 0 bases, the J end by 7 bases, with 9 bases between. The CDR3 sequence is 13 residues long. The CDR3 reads CASSIEGRAGYTF. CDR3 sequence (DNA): TGTGCCAGTAGTATAGAGGGGCGAGCTGGCTACACCTTC. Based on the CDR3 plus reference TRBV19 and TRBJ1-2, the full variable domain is DGGITQSPKYLFRKEGQNVTLSCEQNLNHDAMYWYRQDPGQGLRLIYYSQIVNDFQKGDIAEGYSVSREKKESFPLTVTSAQKNPTAFYLCASSIEGRAGYTFGSGTRLTVV.

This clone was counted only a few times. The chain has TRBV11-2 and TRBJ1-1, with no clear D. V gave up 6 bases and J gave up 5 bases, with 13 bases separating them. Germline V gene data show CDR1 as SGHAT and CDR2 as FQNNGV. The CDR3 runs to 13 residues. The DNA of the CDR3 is TGTGCCAGCAGTTATATACCCGGTACTGAAGCTTTCTTT. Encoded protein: CASSYIPGTEAFF.

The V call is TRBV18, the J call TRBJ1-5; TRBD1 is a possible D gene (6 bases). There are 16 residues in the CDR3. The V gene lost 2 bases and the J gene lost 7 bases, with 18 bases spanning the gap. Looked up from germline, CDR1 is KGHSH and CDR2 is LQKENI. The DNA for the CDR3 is TGTGCCAGCTCACCAAACTGGGCAGGGGATCGGCAGCCCCAGCATTTT. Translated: CASSPNWAGDRQPQHF.

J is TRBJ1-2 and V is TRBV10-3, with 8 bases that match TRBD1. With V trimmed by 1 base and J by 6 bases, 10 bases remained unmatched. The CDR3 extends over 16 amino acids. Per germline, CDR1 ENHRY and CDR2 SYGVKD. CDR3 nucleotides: TGTGCCATCAGTGAGTGGGGCAGGGGGCGGGACGATGGCTACACCTTC. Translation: CAISEWGRGRDDGYTF.

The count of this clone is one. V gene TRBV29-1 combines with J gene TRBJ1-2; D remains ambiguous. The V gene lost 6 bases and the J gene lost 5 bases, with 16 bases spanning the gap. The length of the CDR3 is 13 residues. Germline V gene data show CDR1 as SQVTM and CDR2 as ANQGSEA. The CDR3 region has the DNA TGCAGCGTCGGAGGGCAAGAGCCATATGGCTACACCTTC. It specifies CSVGGQEPYGYTF.